What follows describes a single T cell receptor beta chain. Arm-PCR of CDR3 regions and iRepertoire HTBI primers were used to build TCR beta libraries. Each CDR3 protein is one row after TCRdb ran MiXCR on the multiplex PCR reads. The sample lists roughly 490,000 distinct CDR3 sequences, 20% to 25% occurring once. These data come from a study of regulatory T cells in long-lasting Graves disease. Time point given: persistent/refractory GD, antithyroid drugs over 5 years with positive TRAb. Isolated PBMC RNA provided the starting material for the TCR library. CDR3 size: 14 residues. Germline V gives CDR1 SGHTA, CDR2 FQGNSA. V lost 6 bases to trimming and J lost 0 bases, with 8 bases between them.

The clonotype originates from a female donor with Graves disease. This chain uses TRBV7-2 with TRBJ1-4; no clear D gene. The sample was peripheral blood mononuclear cells (PBMCs), taken when the disease was refractory, from a patient treated with antithyroid drugs. The CDR3 DNA follows: TGTGCCAGCAGGGAAATTCCAACTAATGAAAAACTGTTTTTT. This encodes CASREIPTNEKLFF.